This T cell receptor (beta chain) was captured in a study of shared clonotypes between healthy human individuals. General study points: Owing to a small donor count, the genetic and exposure-history diversity represented was limited.

Turning to this clone: Antigen specificity is unknown.

CDR1 and CDR2 from the germline V gene are LGHNA and YNFKEQ. This CDR3 has 15 residues. V lost 3 bases to trimming and J lost 2 bases; unmatched junction nucleotides: 3. Every one of the donors was a Caucasian adult that lived in Nashville, Tennessee. PCR replicates performed on unsorted PBMC used 300 to 350 ng DNA, approximately 33,000 T cell genomes. Repertoires were generated with immunoSEQ multiplex PCR, while TCRdb's copy carries only in-frame clones and drops some. The data show around 500,000 clones, about three quarters seen once. The gene calls are TRBV4-2 and TRBJ2-7; 11 bases agree with TRBD2. The sequence was collected from a woman in her forties in good health. Some clones in this sample may be carry-over from other donors' samples. Sequencing was carried out using PBMCs. The CDR3 loop is CASSQGTSGTYEQYF. In nucleotides, the CDR3 is TGTGCCAGCAGCCAGGGGACTAGCGGAACCTACGAGCAGTACTTC.